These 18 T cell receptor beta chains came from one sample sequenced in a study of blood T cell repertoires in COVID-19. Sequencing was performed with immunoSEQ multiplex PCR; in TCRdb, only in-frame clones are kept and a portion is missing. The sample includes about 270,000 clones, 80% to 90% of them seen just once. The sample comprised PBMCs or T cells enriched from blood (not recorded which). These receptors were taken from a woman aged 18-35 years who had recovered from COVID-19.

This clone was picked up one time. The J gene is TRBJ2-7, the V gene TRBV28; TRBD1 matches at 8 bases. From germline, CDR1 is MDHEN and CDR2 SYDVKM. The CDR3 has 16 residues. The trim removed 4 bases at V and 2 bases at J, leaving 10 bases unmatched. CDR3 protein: CASSSLPRQGTYEQYF. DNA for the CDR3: TGTGCCAGCAGTTCCCTCCCGAGACAGGGGACCTACGAGCAGTACTTC. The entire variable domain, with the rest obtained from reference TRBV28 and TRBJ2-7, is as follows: DVKVTQSSRYLVKRTGEKVFLECVQDMDHENMFWYRQDPGLGLRLIYFSYDVKMKEKGDIPEGYSVSREKKERFSLILESASTNQTSMYLCASSSLPRQGTYEQYFGPGTRLTVT.

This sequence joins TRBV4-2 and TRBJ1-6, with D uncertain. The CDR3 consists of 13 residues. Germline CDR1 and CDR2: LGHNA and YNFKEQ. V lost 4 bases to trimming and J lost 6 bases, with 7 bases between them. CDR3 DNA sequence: TGTGCCAGCAGCCCGGTGCTTAATTCACCCCTCCACTTT. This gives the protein CASSPVLNSPLHF.

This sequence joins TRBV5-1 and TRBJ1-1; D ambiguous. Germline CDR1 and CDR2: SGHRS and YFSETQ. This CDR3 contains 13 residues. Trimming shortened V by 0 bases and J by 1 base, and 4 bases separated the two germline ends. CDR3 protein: CASSLGANTEAFF. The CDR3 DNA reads TGCGCCAGCAGCTTGGGAGCGAACACTGAAGCTTTCTTT.

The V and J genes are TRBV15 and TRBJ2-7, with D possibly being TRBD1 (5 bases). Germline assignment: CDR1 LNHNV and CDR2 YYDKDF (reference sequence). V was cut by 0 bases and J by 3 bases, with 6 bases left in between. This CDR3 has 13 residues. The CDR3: CATSRDQGYEQYF. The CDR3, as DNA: TGTGCCACCAGCAGAGATCAGGGCTACGAGCAGTACTTC.

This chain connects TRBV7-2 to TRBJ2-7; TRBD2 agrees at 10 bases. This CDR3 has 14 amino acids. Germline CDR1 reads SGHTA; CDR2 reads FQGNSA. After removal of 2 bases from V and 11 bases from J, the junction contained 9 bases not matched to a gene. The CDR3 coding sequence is TGTGCCAGCAGCTTATTAGCGGGGGGAGGGATGAAGTACTTC. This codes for CASSLLAGGGMKYF.

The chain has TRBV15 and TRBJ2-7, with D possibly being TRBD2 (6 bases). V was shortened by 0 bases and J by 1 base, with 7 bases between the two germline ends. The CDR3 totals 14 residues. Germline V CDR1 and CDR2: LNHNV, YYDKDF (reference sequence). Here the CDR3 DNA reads TGTGCCACCAGCAGAGATGCGGGATCCTACGAGCAGTACTTC. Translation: CATSRDAGSYEQYF.

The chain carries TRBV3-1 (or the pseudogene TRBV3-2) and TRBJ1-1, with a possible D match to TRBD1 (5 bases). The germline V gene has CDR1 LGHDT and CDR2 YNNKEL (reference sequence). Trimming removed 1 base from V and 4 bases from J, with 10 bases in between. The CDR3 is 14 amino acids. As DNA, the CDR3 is TGTGCCAGCAGCCAAGTGTTGGGGGGCACTGAAGCTTTCTTT. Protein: CASSQVLGGTEAFF.

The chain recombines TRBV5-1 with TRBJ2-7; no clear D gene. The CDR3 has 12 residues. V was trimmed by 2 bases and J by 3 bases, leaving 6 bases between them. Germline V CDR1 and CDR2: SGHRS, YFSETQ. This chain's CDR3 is CASSFNRYEQYF. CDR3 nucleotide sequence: TGCGCCAGCAGCTTTAATCGCTACGAGCAGTACTTC.

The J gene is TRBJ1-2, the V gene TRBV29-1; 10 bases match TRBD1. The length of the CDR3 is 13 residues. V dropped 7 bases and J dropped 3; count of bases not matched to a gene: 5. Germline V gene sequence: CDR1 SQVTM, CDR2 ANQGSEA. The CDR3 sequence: CSDWTGGDYGYTF. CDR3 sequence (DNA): TGCAGCGATTGGACAGGGGGTGACTATGGCTACACCTTC. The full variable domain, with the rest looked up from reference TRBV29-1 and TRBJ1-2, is SAVISQKPSRDICQRGTSLTIQCQVDSQVTMMFWYRQQPGQSLTLIATANQGSEATYESGFVIDKFPISRPNLTFSTLTVSNMSPEDSSIYLCSDWTGGDYGYTFGSGTRLTVV.

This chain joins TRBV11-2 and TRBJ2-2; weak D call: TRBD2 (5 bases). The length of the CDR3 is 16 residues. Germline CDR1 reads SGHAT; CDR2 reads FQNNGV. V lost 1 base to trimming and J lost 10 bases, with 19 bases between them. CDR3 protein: CASSLGTQPQSEELFF. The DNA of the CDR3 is TGTGCCAGCAGCTTAGGGACTCAACCCCAATCCGAGGAGCTGTTTTTT. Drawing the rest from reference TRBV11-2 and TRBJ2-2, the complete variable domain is EAGVAQSPRYKIIEKRQSVAFWCNPISGHATLYWYQQILGQGPKLLIQFQNNGVVDDSQLPKDRFSAERLKGVDSTLKIQPAKLEDSAVYLCASSLGTQPQSEELFFGEGSRLTVL.

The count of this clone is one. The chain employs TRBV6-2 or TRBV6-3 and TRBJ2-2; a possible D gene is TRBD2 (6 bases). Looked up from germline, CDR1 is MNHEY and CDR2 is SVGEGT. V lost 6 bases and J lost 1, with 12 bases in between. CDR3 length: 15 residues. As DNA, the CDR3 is TGTGCCAGCAGCCGGTACGGGGGGAACACCGGGGAGCTGTTTTTT. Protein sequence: CASSRYGGNTGELFF.

CDR3 in DNA: TGTGCCACCAGCAGAGATCTTGGAGGGGCGGAACAGCCCCAGCATTTT. Its translation: CATSRDLGGAEQPQHF. The chain uses TRBV15 and TRBJ1-5; D possibly corresponds to TRBD1 (5 bases). The germline CDR1 and CDR2 sequences are LNHNV and YYDKDF (reference sequence). This CDR3 is 16 amino acids long. Deletions cut 0 bases from V and 7 bases from J, with 16 bases between. Complete variable domain (other parts from reference TRBV15 and TRBJ1-5): DAMVIQNPRYQVTQFGKPVTLSCSQTLNHNVMYWYQQKSSQAPKLLFHYYDKDFNNEADTPDNFQSRRPNTSFCFLDIRSPGLGDTAMYLCATSRDLGGAEQPQHFGDGTRLSIL.

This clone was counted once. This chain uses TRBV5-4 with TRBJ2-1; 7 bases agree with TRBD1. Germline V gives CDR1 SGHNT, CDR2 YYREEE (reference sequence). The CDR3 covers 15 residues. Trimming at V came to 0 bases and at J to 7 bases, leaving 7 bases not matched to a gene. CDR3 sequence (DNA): TGTGCCAGCAGCTTGGCAGGAGACAGGGCGAATGAGCAGTTCTTC. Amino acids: CASSLAGDRANEQFF.

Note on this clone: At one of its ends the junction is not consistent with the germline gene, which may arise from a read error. CDR3 sequence (DNA): TGTACCAGCAGCCAAGGAGGGGCGCAGGGGCAGCCCCAGCATTTT. It specifies CTSSQGGAQGQPQHF. The V call is TRBV3-1 (or the pseudogene TRBV3-2), the J call TRBJ1-5; possible D gene TRBD1, 6 bases. The CDR3 is 15 amino acids. Germline V gene lookup returns CDR1 LGHDT and CDR2 YNNKEL (reference sequence).

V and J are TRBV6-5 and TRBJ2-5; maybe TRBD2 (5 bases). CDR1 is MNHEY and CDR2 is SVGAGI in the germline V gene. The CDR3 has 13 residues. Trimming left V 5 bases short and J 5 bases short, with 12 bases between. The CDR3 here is CASSRDYRETQYF. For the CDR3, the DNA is TGTGCCAGCAGTCGAGACTATCGGGAGACCCAGTACTTC.

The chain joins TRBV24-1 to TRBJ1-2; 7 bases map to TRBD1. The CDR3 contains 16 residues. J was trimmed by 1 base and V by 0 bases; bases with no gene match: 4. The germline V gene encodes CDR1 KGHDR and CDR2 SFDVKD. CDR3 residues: CATSDLGTDLNYGYTF. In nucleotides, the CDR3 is TGTGCCACCAGTGATTTGGGGACAGACCTTAACTATGGCTACACCTTC.

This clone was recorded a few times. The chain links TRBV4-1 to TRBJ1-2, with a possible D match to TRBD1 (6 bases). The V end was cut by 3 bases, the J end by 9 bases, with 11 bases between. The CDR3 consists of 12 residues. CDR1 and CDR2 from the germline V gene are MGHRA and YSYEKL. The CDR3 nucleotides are TGCGCCAGCAGCCATACACAGGGTAGCTACACCTTC. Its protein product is CASSHTQGSYTF.

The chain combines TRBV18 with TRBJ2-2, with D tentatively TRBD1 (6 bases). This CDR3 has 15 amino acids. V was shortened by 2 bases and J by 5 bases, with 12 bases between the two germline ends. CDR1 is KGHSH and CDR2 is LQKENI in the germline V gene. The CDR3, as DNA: TGTGCCAGCTCACCAACCACAGGGCGGACCGGGGAGCTGTTTTTT. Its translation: CASSPTTGRTGELFF.